The clone carrying this T cell receptor beta chain was observed a single time. Its specificity is unknown. The data stem from a study of tumor-infiltrating lymphocytes in primary liver carcinoma. Whole-study context: Enrolled patients were male and female, aged 30 to 69 years. Between roughly 4 and 11 cm across, the tumors were all of stage T1-T3 N0M0. Samples had roughly 3.5 to 7.13 million productive TCRbeta reads, comparable between tissue types. Study-level results: Reduced overlap was seen in tumor-adjacent and tumor-blood pairs versus tumor region pairs.

A primer matching the constant region was used to make TCR beta cDNA from approximately 520 ng of total RNA. For TCR beta, libraries were produced by three nested multiplex PCR rounds using slightly modified ARM-PCR. For 10 cycles apiece, the opening two PCR rounds ran with TRBV1-TRBV30 forward primers and a C-beta reverse primer. One entry per CDR3 protein, called by TCRdb with MiXCR from the multiplex PCR reads. The table has 320,000 or so distinct CDR3 sequences, approximately 65% seen once. Germline assignment: CDR1 MNHNS and CDR2 SASEGT. The CDR3 consists of 15 residues. The J segment lost 0 bases and the V segment lost 3 bases, leaving 4 bases of the junction unmatched. Blood RNA originated from unsorted whole blood, with germline DNA additionally extracted.

The receptor's source is a man aged 40-49 years with primary liver carcinoma and hepatitis B virus infection. The sample consisted of peripheral blood. V is TRBV6-1 and J is TRBJ2-7, with 8 positions matching TRBD1. The CDR3 nucleotides are TGTGCCAGCAGTGACCGGGACAGGTACTCCTACGAGCAGTACTTC. Residues: CASSDRDRYSYEQYF.